These 15 T cell receptor beta chains were sequenced from one sample in a study of T cells after posttransplantation cyclophosphamide. Measured with immunoSEQ multiplex PCR; TCRdb has only the in-frame clones, and not every one. The sample has around 47,000 clones; 94% are singletons. Specimen: PBMCs. Receptor source: a woman aged 30 to 39 in good health and a related stem cell transplant donor.

This chain joins TRBV11-3 and TRBJ2-1; 8 positions match TRBD1. V lost 3 bases to trimming and J lost 0 bases; unmatched junction nucleotides: 4. This CDR3 has 16 residues. Germline V lookup: CDR1 SGHNT, CDR2 YENEEA. CDR3 in DNA: TGTGCCAGCAGCTTCAGGGGGCAAAACTCCTACAATGAGCAGTTCTTC. Its translation is CASSFRGQNSYNEQFF. Using reference TRBV11-3 and TRBJ2-1 for the parts outside the CDR3, the full variable domain is EAGVVQSPRYKIIEKKQPVAFWCNPISGHNTLYWYLQNLGQGPELLIRYENEEAVDDSQLPKDRFSAERLKGVDSTLKIQPAELGDSAVYLCASSFRGQNSYNEQFFGPGTRLTVL.

This clone was recorded once. The CDR3 DNA sequence: TGTGCCAGTAGTTATCAGACAGGGATCCCCGAAGCTTTCTTT. It yields the protein CASSYQTGIPEAFF. This chain joins TRBV19 and TRBJ1-1, with 7 positions matching TRBD1. CDR1 LNHDA and CDR2 SQIVND come from the germline V gene (reference sequence). Trimming took 5 bases from V and 8 from J; bases not matched to a gene: 11. The CDR3 runs 14 residues.

The V call is TRBV19, the J call TRBJ2-3; the match to TRBD1 covers 8 bases. The trim removed 3 bases at V and 11 bases at J, leaving 1 base unmatched. This CDR3 comprises 11 residues. Germline CDR1 and CDR2: LNHDA and SQIVND (reference sequence). The CDR3 nucleotides are TGTGCCAGTAGTATTGGGACAGGGCAGTATTTT. Protein: CASSIGTGQYF.

The V gene is TRBV9, the J gene TRBJ1-3, with TRBD1 matching over 12 bases. J was trimmed by 4 bases and V by 4 bases; bases with no gene match: 9. The CDR3 runs to 17 residues. Germline CDR1 reads SGDLS; CDR2 reads YYNGEE. CDR3 region: CASSPRDRGLGGNTIYF. In nucleotides, the CDR3 is TGTGCCAGCAGCCCGCGGGACAGGGGGCTGGGGGGAAACACCATATATTTT.

This clone was seen only a few times. The rearrangement joins TRBV11-3 to TRBJ1-1, with D possibly being TRBD1 (5 bases). The CDR3 sequence is 16 residues long. Germline V CDR1 and CDR2: SGHNT, YENEEA. Trimming removed 0 bases from V and 1 base from J, with 12 bases in between. CDR3 in amino acids: CASSLDGRGGNTEAFF. As DNA, the CDR3 is TGTGCCAGCAGCTTAGACGGCCGCGGGGGGAACACTGAAGCTTTCTTT.

This clone was detected only once. V is TRBV15 and J is TRBJ2-3; TRBD1 matches 11 bases. This CDR3 has 15 amino acids. Germline trimming cut 5 bases from V and 4 bases from J; bases unmatched to any gene: 5. Germline CDR1 reads LNHNV; CDR2 reads YYDKDF (reference sequence). The CDR3 nucleotides read TGTGCCACCAGCCGGGACAGGGGGATGTCAGATACGCAGTATTTT. It translates to CATSRDRGMSDTQYF.

The rearrangement links TRBV5-6 to TRBJ2-5, with 7 positions matching TRBD1. The CDR3 covers 14 residues. V lost 5 bases, J lost 0 bases, and 4 bases stayed unmatched. The germline CDR1 and CDR2 sequences are SGHDT and YYEEEE. Here the CDR3 reads CASRLQGNQETQYF. CDR3 nucleotides: TGTGCCAGCAGACTACAGGGGAACCAAGAGACCCAGTACTTC. Combining the CDR3 with reference TRBV5-6 and TRBJ2-5 gives the whole variable domain DAGVTQSPTHLIKTRGQQVTLRCSPKSGHDTVSWYQQALGQGPQFIFQYYEEEERQRGNFPDRFSGHQFPNYSSELNVNALLLGDSALYLCASRLQGNQETQYFGPGTRLLVL.

The chain combines TRBV15 with TRBJ2-5; D uncertain. Germline CDR1 is LNHNV and CDR2 is YYDKDF (reference sequence). V gave up 5 bases and J gave up 1 base, with 20 bases separating them. This CDR3 is 17 amino acids long. The CDR3 coding sequence is TGTGCCACCAGCTTGGAACAGCTCGGTTGGGTCCAAGAGACCCAGTACTTC. It encodes CATSLEQLGWVQETQYF.

V and J are TRBV19 and TRBJ2-7, with D maybe TRBD1 (6 bases). Looked up from germline, CDR1 is LNHDA and CDR2 is SQIVND (reference sequence). This CDR3 is built from 15 residues. Trimming removed 1 base at V and 3 bases at J, with 13 bases between. CDR3 sequence: CASSIASTGDYEQYF. CDR3 nucleotide sequence: TGTGCCAGTAGTATAGCTTCGACAGGAGACTACGAGCAGTACTTC. Based on the CDR3 plus reference TRBV19 and TRBJ2-7, the full variable domain is DGGITQSPKYLFRKEGQNVTLSCEQNLNHDAMYWYRQDPGQGLRLIYYSQIVNDFQKGDIAEGYSVSREKKESFPLTVTSAQKNPTAFYLCASSIASTGDYEQYFGPGTRLTVT.

V gene TRBV13 combines with J gene TRBJ2-2, with TRBD1 identical over 8 bases. V was pared by 5 bases and J by 6 bases, with 23 bases of the junction left unmatched. This CDR3 contains 20 residues. Germline-derived CDR1 and CDR2 are PRHDT and FYEKMQ (reference sequence). The chain's CDR3 is CASSRTIRQPGQASPGELFF. Here the CDR3 DNA reads TGTGCCAGCAGCCGAACTATTCGCCAACCGGGACAGGCATCGCCCGGGGAGCTGTTTTTT.

The chain joins TRBV28 to TRBJ2-3; 7 positions match TRBD1. The CDR3 totals 14 residues. V lost 6 bases to trimming and J lost 2 bases; unmatched junction nucleotides: 5. From germline, CDR1 is MDHEN and CDR2 SYDVKM. CDR3 residues: CASRTGHITDTQYF. The CDR3 DNA reads TGTGCCAGCAGGACAGGGCACATCACAGATACGCAGTATTTT.

The V and J genes are TRBV25-1 and TRBJ2-3, with TRBD2 as a possible D gene (6 bases). Per the germline V gene, CDR1 is MGHDK and CDR2 is SYGVNS. CDR3 length: 18 amino acids. V was shortened by 3 bases and J by 4 bases, with 23 bases between the two germline ends. The CDR3 sequence: CASSDDRGMPETSDTQYF. CDR3 nucleotides: TGTGCCAGCAGTGACGATCGGGGGATGCCTGAAACCTCAGATACGCAGTATTTT.

This chain links TRBV2 with TRBJ2-5; possibly TRBD1 for D (6 bases). The CDR3 runs to 15 residues. V gave up 4 bases and J gave up 2 bases, with 14 bases separating them. Per the germline V gene, CDR1 is SNHLY and CDR2 is FYNNEI. CDR3 in amino acids: CASSGGQGRQETQYF. The CDR3 DNA is TGTGCCAGCAGTGGGGGGCAGGGGAGACAAGAGACCCAGTACTTC.

This chain joins TRBV6-5 and TRBJ1-2; TRBD1 aligns across 7 bases. The CDR3 contains 15 residues. V trimming: 6 bases; J trimming: 1 base; junction bases outside the gene matches: 8. Looked up from germline, CDR1 is MNHEY and CDR2 is SVGAGI. The CDR3 loop is CASRPGTASNYGYTF. In DNA, the CDR3 is TGTGCCAGCAGACCGGGGACAGCTAGTAACTATGGCTACACCTTC.

The chain employs TRBV19 and TRBJ1-5; TRBD1 is a possible D gene (6 bases). Per the germline V gene, CDR1 is LNHDA and CDR2 is SQIVND (reference sequence). V lost 4 bases and J 7 bases, leaving 11 bases between the germline ends. This CDR3 is 13 amino acids long. This chain's CDR3 is CASSTRQEQPQHF. The CDR3 region has the DNA TGTGCCAGTAGTACCCGACAGGAGCAGCCCCAGCATTTT.